The rows below give T cell receptor beta chains drawn from one sample of a study of blood T cell repertoires in COVID-19. The repertoire was sequenced with immunoSEQ multiplex PCR; TCRdb's copy has only in-frame clones and lacks some. Of 310,000 or so clones in the sample, around 90% are singletons; the top ten hold approximately 9%. Material for sequencing was PBMCs or T cells enriched from blood (not recorded which). Every receptor here comes from a woman between 18 and 29 years old who had recovered from COVID-19. The CDR3 runs from the conserved cysteine through the conserved F or W. Each record gives: J gene, D gene, V gene, clone size, CDR3 protein, CDR3 DNA. D genes are given only for firm matches. Clone size, where shown, is once, few, many, or a class for clones that have expanded.

TRBJ1-1 | TRBD1 | TRBV5-1 | - | CASSLARGQIGEAFF | TGCGCCAGCAGCTTGGCGAGGGGGCAAATCGGTGAAGCTTTCTTT
TRBJ1-5 | - | TRBV28 | - | CASSLPRGFNQPQHF | TGTGCCAGCAGTTTGCCGAGGGGGTTCAATCAGCCCCAGCATTTT
TRBJ2-3 | TRBD2 | TRBV7-8 | - | CASSLERGPTDTQYF | TGTGCCAGCAGCTTAGAGCGGGGGCCCACAGATACGCAGTATTTT
TRBJ1-1 | - | TRBV6-5 | - | CASSYSSWPGGEAFF | TGTGCCAGCAGTTACTCGTCCTGGCCTGGAGGTGAAGCTTTCTTT
TRBJ2-5 | - | TRBV6-9 | - | CASSSLGAQETQYF | TGTGCCAGCAGTTCTCTGGGGGCGCAAGAGACCCAGTACTTC
TRBJ1-2 | - | TRBV24-1 | - | CATSDGQGYGYTF | TGTGCCACCAGTGACGGGCAGGGGTATGGCTACACCTTC
TRBJ2-7 | TRBD1 | TRBV19 | - | CASSRGTESYEQYF | TGTGCCAGTAGTAGAGGGACAGAGAGCTACGAGCAGTACTTC
TRBJ1-2 | TRBD1 | TRBV7-2 | - | CASSLEGAPGGYTF | TGTGCCAGCAGCTTAGAGGGGGCCCCGGGGGGCTACACCTTC
TRBJ1-6 | - | TRBV4-3 | few | CASSQARELDSPLHF | TGCGCCAGCAGCCAAGCCCGGGAGTTGGATTCACCCCTCCACTTT
TRBJ2-5 | - | TRBV11-2 | - | CASSLVQGRGETQYF | TGTGCCAGCAGCTTAGTACAGGGGCGGGGAGAGACCCAGTACTTC
TRBJ1-1 | - | TRBV30 | - | CAWVAYRATEAFF | TGTGCCTGGGTCGCGTACAGGGCCACTGAAGCTTTCTTT
TRBJ1-1 | - | TRBV9 | - | CASSVTRSGTEAFF | TGTGCCAGCAGCGTCACGAGGTCGGGCACTGAAGCTTTCTTT
TRBJ1-1 | TRBD1 | TRBV7-2 | - | CASSLEGTGYTEAFF | TGTGCCAGCAGCTTAGAGGGGACAGGGTACACTGAAGCTTTCTTT
TRBJ1-4 | - | TRBV7-2 | - | CASSWGTNNEKLFF | TGTGCCAGCAGCTGGGGGACAAATAATGAAAAACTGTTTTTT
TRBJ2-3 | TRBD2 | TRBV9 | - | CASSGGLAGDLDTQYF | TGTGCCAGCAGTGGTGGACTAGCGGGAGACCTAGATACGCAGTATTTT
TRBJ2-7 | - | TRBV3-1/TRBV3-2 | - | CASSQDGGHYEQYF | TGTGCCAGCAGCCAAGATGGGGGCCACTACGAGCAGTACTTC
TRBJ2-7 | TRBD2 | TRBV10-3 | - | CAISEEAGVLSYEQYF | TGTGCCATCAGTGAGGAGGCGGGAGTCCTCTCCTACGAGCAGTACTTC
TRBJ1-2 | - | TRBV24-1 | - | CATSDRTDQDGYTF | TGTGCCACCAGTGACCGGACAGACCAGGATGGCTACACCTTC
TRBJ1-4 | - | TRBV7-6 | - | CASSPGPHLGGEKLFF | TGTGCCAGCAGCCCGGGCCCCCATCTCGGGGGTGAAAAACTGTTTTTT
TRBJ2-1 | TRBD2 | TRBV11-2 | - | CASSAWASGTDEQFF | TGTGCCAGCAGCGCCTGGGCTAGCGGGACTGATGAGCAGTTCTTC
TRBJ2-1 | - | TRBV29-1 | - | CSVETGRPYNEQFF | TGCAGCGTTGAAACGGGGAGACCCTACAATGAGCAGTTCTTC
TRBJ2-5 | - | TRBV7-2 | - | CASRSGETQYF | TGTGCCAGCAGATCCGGGGAGACCCAGTACTTC
TRBJ2-1 | - | TRBV6-2/TRBV6-3 | - | CASSYRTPNEQFF | TGTGCCAGCAGTTACAGGACTCCGAATGAGCAGTTCTTC
TRBJ1-2 | - | TRBV27 | - | CASSLRSDSTGTYGYTF | TGTGCCAGCAGTTTACGATCAGACAGCACGGGGACATATGGCTACACCTTC
TRBJ2-1 | - | TRBV28 | - | CASNPVTGRNEQFF | TGTGCCAGCAACCCGGTCACAGGACGGAATGAGCAGTTCTTC
TRBJ1-1 | - | TRBV11-2 | - | CASSLDWGGTNTEAFF | TGTGCCAGCAGCTTAGATTGGGGCGGGACGAACACTGAAGCTTTCTTT
TRBJ1-2 | TRBD1 | TRBV5-4 | - | CASQDYRGVYGYTF | TGTGCCAGCCAAGATTACAGGGGGGTCTATGGCTACACCTTC
TRBJ1-2 | - | TRBV10-3 | - | CAISESPGLIGGYTF | TGTGCCATCAGTGAGTCTCCGGGGTTGATAGGTGGCTACACCTTC
TRBJ1-2 | - | TRBV10-1 | - | CASRAGPQVHGYTF | TGCGCCAGCAGAGCGGGACCCCAAGTACATGGCTACACCTTC
TRBJ2-5 | - | TRBV21-1 | few | CASSRCTGMETQYF | TGTGCCAGCAGTCGGTGTACAGGGATGGAGACCCAGTACTTC
TRBJ2-5 | TRBD2 | TRBV5-5 | - | CASSWGLQETQYF | TGTGCCAGCAGCTGGGGACTACAAGAGACCCAGTACTTC
TRBJ2-6 | TRBD2 | TRBV19 | - | CASTIRGAGANVLTF | TGTGCCAGTACCATCCGGGGGGCTGGGGCCAACGTCCTGACTTTC
TRBJ1-1 | - | TRBV4-3 | - | CASSRAGGMTEAFF | TGCGCCAGCAGCCGGGCGGGCGGAATGACTGAAGCTTTCTTT
TRBJ1-6 | - | TRBV30 | - | CAWNKGAAASPLHF | TGTGCCTGGAATAAAGGGGCCGCGGCTTCACCCCTCCACTTT
TRBJ2-1 | - | TRBV24-1 | - | CATSDPRRGLGNEQFF | TGTGCCACCAGTGATCCCAGGAGGGGGCTAGGCAATGAGCAGTTCTTC
TRBJ1-1 | - | TRBV9 | - | CASSVAQNTEAFF | TGTGCCAGCAGCGTAGCACAGAACACTGAAGCTTTCTTT
TRBJ1-3 | TRBD1 | TRBV9 | - | CASSLTGNYGNTIYF | TGTGCCAGCAGCCTGACAGGGAATTATGGAAACACCATATATTTT
TRBJ1-2 | - | TRBV12-3/TRBV12-4 | - | CASSYRERYGYTF | TGTGCCAGCAGTTACAGGGAGAGGTATGGCTACACCTTC
TRBJ1-4 | - | TRBV5-4 | - | CASRSTDEKLFF | TGTGCCAGCAGAAGCACCGATGAAAAACTGTTTTTT
TRBJ2-2 | - | TRBV5-5 | few | CASSFRRGSAGELFF | TGTGCCAGCAGCTTCCGTAGGGGGTCGGCCGGGGAGCTGTTTTTT
TRBJ1-4 | - | TRBV5-1 | - | CASSLVGAANEKLFF | TGCGCCAGCAGCTTGGTGGGGGCAGCTAATGAAAAACTGTTTTTT
TRBJ1-1 | TRBD1 | TRBV6-1 | - | CASSERTGFEAFF | TGTGCCAGCAGTGAGAGGACAGGTTTCGAAGCTTTCTTT
TRBJ2-6 | - | TRBV6-5 | - | CASSYALPPNVLTF | TGTGCCAGCAGTTACGCGCTCCCCCCCAACGTCCTGACTTTC
TRBJ1-1 | - | TRBV7-9 | - | CASSFAAGYTEAFF | TGTGCCAGCAGCTTTGCTGCAGGGTACACTGAAGCTTTCTTT
TRBJ2-2 | TRBD1 | TRBV5-1 | few | CASSLETRTGHPGELFF | TGCGCCAGCAGCTTGGAAACACGGACAGGGCACCCCGGGGAGCTGTTTTTT
TRBJ1-1 | - | TRBV7-9 | - | CASSLLSGEDTEAFF | TGTGCCAGCAGCTTATTATCCGGGGAGGATACTGAAGCTTTCTTT
TRBJ2-6 | - | TRBV5-8 | - | CASSLGTFTSGANVLTF | TGTGCCAGCAGCTTGGGGACTTTTACCTCTGGGGCCAACGTCCTGACTTTC
TRBJ2-1 | TRBD2 | TRBV20-1 | - | CSASWGLELHNEQFF | TGCAGTGCTAGTTGGGGACTAGAGCTCCACAATGAGCAGTTCTTC